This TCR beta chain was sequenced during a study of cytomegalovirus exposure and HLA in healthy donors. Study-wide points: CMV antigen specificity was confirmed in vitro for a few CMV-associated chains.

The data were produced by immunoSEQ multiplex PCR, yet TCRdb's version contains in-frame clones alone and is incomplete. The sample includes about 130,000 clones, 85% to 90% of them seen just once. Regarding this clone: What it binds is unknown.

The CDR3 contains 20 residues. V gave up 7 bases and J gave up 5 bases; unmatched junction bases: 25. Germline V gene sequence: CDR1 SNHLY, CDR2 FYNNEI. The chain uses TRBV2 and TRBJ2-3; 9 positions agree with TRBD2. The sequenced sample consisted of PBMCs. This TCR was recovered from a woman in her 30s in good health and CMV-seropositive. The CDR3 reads CASTKDTSGATLRGGDTQYF. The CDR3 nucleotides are TGTGCCAGCACCAAAGATACTAGCGGAGCTACCCTGCGGGGGGGAGATACGCAGTATTTT.